One sample yielded the 3 T cell receptor beta chains listed below, sequenced in a study of graft-versus-host responses after intestinal transplantation. Profiled with immunoSEQ multiplex PCR; TCRdb holds only in-frame clones, not every one. Of around 97,000 clones listed, around 90% are singletons. These receptors have no identified antigens. The sample was unstimulated CD8+ T cells sorted from spleen or lymph node cells, taken before intestinal transplant. Receptor source: a human donor who received an intestinal transplant.

This clone was counted a few times. This rearrangement joins TRBV4-1 to TRBJ2-1; D remains ambiguous. The CDR3 length is 12 residues. Germline values: CDR1 MGHRA, CDR2 YSYEKL. Trimming left V 3 bases short and J 5 bases short, with 5 bases between. CDR3 in DNA: TGCGCCAGCAGCCAGGGGAACAATGAGCAGTTCTTC. Translating it yields CASSQGNNEQFF.

This chain links TRBV6-5 with TRBJ2-5, with D unclear. The V and J ends lost 5 bases and 4 bases respectively, with 14 bases between them. Looked up from germline, CDR1 is MNHEY and CDR2 is SVGAGI. The CDR3 has 14 amino acids. The CDR3 coding sequence is TGTGCCAGCAGTCCTACTGACATCTCAGAGACCCAGTACTTC. It specifies CASSPTDISETQYF.

This chain uses TRBV6-6 with TRBJ2-1; D is unclear. Trimming shortened V by 2 bases and J by 7 bases, and 15 bases separated the two germline ends. The germline CDR1 and CDR2 sequences are MNHNY and SVGAGI (reference sequence). The length of the CDR3 is 15 residues. DNA for the CDR3: TGTGCCAGCAGTTACAGCAGATGGATTTGGAATGAGCAGTTCTTC. It translates to CASSYSRWIWNEQFF.